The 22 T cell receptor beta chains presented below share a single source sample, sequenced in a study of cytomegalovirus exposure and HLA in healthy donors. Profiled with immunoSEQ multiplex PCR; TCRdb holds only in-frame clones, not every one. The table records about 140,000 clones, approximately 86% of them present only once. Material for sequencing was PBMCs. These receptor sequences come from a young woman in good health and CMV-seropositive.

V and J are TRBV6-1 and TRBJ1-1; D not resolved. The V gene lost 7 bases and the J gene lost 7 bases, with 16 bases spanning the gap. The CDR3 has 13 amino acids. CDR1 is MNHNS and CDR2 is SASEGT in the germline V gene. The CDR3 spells CASTLDGMSEAFF. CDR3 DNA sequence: TGTGCCAGCACCTTGGACGGGATGAGTGAAGCTTTCTTT.

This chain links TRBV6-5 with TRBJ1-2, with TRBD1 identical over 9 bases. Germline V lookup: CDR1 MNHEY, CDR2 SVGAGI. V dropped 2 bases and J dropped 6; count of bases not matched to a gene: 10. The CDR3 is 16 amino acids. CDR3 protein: CASSYRRPGQGNGYTF. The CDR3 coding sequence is TGTGCCAGCAGTTACCGCCGACCGGGACAGGGAAATGGCTACACCTTC.

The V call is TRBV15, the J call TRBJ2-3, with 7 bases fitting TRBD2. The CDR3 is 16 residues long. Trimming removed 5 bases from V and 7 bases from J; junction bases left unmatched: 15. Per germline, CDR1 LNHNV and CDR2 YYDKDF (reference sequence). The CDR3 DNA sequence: TGTGCCACCAGCTCCAGAGATGGGAGGGGAGGAAATACGCAGTATTTT. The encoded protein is CATSSRDGRGGNTQYF.

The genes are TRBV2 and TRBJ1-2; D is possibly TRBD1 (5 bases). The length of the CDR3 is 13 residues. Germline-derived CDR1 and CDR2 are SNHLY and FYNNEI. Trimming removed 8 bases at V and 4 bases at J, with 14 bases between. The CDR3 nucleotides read TGTGCCAGCCTGTCAGGGATGAGCTATGGCTACACCTTC. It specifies CASLSGMSYGYTF.

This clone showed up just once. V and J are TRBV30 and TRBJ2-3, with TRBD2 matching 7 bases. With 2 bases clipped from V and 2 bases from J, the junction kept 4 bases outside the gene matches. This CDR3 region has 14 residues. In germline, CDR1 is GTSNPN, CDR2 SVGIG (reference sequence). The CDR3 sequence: CAWSSSGTTDTQYF. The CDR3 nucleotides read TGTGCCTGGAGTTCTAGCGGTACCACAGATACGCAGTATTTT.

CDR3 nucleotides: TGTGCCAGCAGCCAAGGGCAGGGGTTGGGAGCTTTCTTT. It specifies CASSQGQGLGAFF. V and J are TRBV4-2 and TRBJ1-1, with D perhaps TRBD1 (6 bases). V was cut by 1 base and J by 10 bases, with 13 bases left in between. The CDR3 is 13 residues long. The germline gives CDR1 LGHNA, CDR2 YNFKEQ.

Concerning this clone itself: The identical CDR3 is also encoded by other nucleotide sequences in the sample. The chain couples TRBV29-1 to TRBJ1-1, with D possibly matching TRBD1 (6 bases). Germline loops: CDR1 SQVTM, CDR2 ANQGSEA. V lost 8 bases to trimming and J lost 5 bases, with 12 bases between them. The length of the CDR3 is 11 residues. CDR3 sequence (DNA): TGCAGCCTTAGGGGGGGGACTGAAGCTTTCTTT. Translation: CSLRGGTEAFF. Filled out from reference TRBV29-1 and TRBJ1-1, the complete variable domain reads SAVISQKPSRDICQRGTSLTIQCQVDSQVTMMFWYRQQPGQSLTLIATANQGSEATYESGFVIDKFPISRPNLTFSTLTVSNMSPEDSSIYLCSLRGGTEAFFGQGTRLTVV.

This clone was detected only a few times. CDR3 sequence (DNA): TGTGCCAGCAGTCAGGGTTCCTCTTACGAGCAGTACTTC. This translates into CASSQGSSYEQYF. The genes are TRBV28 and TRBJ2-7, with D possibly matching TRBD1 (5 bases). The CDR3 loop spans 13 amino acids. Trimming left V 5 bases short and J 4 bases short, with 12 bases between. CDR1 and CDR2 from the germline V gene are MDHEN and SYDVKM.

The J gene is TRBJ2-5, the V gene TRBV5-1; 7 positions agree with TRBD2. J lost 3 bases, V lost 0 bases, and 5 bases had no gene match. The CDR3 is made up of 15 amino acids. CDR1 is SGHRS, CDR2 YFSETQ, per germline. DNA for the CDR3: TGCGCCAGCAGCTTGGGCTCTAGCGGAGAAGAGACCCAGTACTTC. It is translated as CASSLGSSGEETQYF.

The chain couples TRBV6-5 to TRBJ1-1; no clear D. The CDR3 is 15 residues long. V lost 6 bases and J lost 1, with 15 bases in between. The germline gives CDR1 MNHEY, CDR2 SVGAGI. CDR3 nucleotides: TGTGCCAGCAGCCCCAGAGGGATCCCGAACACTGAAGCTTTCTTT. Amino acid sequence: CASSPRGIPNTEAFF.

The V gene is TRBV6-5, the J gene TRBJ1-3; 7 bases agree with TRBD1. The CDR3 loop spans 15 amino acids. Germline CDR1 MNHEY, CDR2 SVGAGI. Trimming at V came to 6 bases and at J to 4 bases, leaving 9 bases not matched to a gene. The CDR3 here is CASSPGQRGGNTIYF. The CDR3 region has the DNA TGTGCCAGCAGCCCGGGACAGCGCGGGGGAAACACCATATATTTT.

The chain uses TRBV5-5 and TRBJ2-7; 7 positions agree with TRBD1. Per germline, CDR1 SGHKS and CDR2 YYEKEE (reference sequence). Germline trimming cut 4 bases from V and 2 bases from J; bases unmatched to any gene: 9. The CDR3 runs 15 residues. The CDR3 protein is CASSIGPGTAYEQYF. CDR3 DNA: TGTGCCAGCAGCATTGGACCCGGGACAGCCTACGAGCAGTACTTC.

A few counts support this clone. CDR3 in DNA: TGCAGCGTTGGGGACAGGGTGCCCTATGGCTACACCTTC. Its protein is CSVGDRVPYGYTF. The chain combines TRBV29-1 with TRBJ1-2, with 9 bases identical to TRBD1. With V trimmed by 4 bases and J by 4 bases, 4 bases remained unmatched. The germline CDR1 and CDR2 sequences are SQVTM and ANQGSEA. The CDR3 sequence is 13 residues long.

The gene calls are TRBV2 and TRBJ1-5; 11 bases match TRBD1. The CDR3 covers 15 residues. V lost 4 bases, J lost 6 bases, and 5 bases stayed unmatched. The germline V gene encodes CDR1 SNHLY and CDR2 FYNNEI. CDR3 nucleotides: TGTGCCAGCAGTGTAGGACAGGGGGCGAGTCAGCCCCAGCATTTT. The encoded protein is CASSVGQGASQPQHF.

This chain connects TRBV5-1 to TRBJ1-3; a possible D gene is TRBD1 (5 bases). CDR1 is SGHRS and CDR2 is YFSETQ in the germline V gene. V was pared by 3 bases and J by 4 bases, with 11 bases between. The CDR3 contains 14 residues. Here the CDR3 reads CASSSGNRGNTIYF. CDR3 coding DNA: TGCGCCAGCAGCTCTGGGAACAGGGGAAACACCATATATTTT.

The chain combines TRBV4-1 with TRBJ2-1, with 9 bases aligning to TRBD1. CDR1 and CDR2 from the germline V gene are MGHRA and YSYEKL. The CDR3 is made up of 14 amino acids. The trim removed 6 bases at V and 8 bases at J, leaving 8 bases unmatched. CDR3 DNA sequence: TGCGCCAGCAGTTACAGGGGGCGCCCCCATGAGCAGTTCTTC. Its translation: CASSYRGRPHEQFF.

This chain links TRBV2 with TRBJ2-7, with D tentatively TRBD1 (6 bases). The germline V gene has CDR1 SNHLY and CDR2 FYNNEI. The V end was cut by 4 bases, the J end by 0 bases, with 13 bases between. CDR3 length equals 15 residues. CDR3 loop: CASSVPTGDSYEQYF. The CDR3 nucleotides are TGTGCCAGCAGTGTTCCGACAGGTGACTCCTACGAGCAGTACTTC.

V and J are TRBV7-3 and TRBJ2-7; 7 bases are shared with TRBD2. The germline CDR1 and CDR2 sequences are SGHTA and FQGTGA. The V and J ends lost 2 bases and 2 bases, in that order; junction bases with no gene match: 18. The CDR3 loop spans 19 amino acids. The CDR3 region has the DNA TGTGCCAGCAGCTTAGAATCCCATCGGTGGCTAGCGGTAACCTACGAGCAGTACTTC. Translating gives CASSLESHRWLAVTYEQYF.

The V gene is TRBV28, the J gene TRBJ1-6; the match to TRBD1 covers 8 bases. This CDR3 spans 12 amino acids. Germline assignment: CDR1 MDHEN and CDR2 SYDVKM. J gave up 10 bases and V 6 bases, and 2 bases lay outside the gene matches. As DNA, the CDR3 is TGTGCCAGCAGGACAGGGGTATCACCCCTCCACTTT. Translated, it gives CASRTGVSPLHF.

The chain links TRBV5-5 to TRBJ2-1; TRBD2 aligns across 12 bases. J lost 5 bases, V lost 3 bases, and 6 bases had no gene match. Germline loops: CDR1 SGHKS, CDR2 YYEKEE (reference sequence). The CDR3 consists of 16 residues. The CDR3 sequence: CASSYPSGGVDNEQFF. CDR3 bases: TGTGCCAGCAGCTACCCTAGCGGGGGGGTAGACAATGAGCAGTTCTTC.

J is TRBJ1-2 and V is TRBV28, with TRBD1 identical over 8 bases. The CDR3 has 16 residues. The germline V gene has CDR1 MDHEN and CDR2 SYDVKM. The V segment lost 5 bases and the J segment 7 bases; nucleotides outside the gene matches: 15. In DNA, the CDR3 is TGTGCCAGCAGTCCCCGGACAGGGATCCTATTTGGTGGCTACACCTTC. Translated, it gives CASSPRTGILFGGYTF.

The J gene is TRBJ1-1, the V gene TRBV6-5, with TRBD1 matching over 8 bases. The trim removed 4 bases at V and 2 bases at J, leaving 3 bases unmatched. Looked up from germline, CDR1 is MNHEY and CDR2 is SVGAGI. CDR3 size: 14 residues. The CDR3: CASSFDRGNTEAFF. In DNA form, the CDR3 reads TGTGCCAGCAGTTTCGACAGGGGCAACACTGAAGCTTTCTTT.